This is a list of T cell receptor beta chains from one sample in a study of T cells in Graves' hyperthyroidism and ophthalmopathy. TCRdb redid the calling of the multiplex PCR reads with MiXCR, one entry per CDR3 protein. This table has nearly 600,000 distinct CDR3 sequences, about 15% appearing once. The sample consisted of blood. The receptors stem from a woman in her 30s with Graves' hyperthyroidism that later progressed to Graves' ophthalmopathy. CDR3s leave out the opening cysteine and the closing phenylalanine or tryptophan. Each record gives: clone size, J gene, V gene, CDR3 protein. Clone size, where shown, is once, few, many, or a class for clones that have expanded.

few | TRBJ2-1 | TRBV4-1 | ASSPGAREGQLRQF
NA | TRBJ1-6 | TRBV12-3/TRBV12-4 | ASSSTGGRSPLH
NA | TRBJ2-1 | TRBV10-2 | ASTPSGRGMEQF
many | TRBJ2-1 | TRBV4-3 | ASSQEWGNEQF
many | TRBJ1-2 | TRBV28 | ASSSGRSNYGYT
many | TRBJ1-3 | TRBV7-9 | ASSSVLRQPGNTIY
many | TRBJ1-2 | TRBV29-1 | SVAPGQAAGGYT
NA | TRBJ2-6 | TRBV3-1 | ASSQDWASGANVLT
many | TRBJ2-1 | TRBV12-3/TRBV12-4 | ASKVSGSYNEQF
many | TRBJ2-3 | TRBV6-2/TRBV6-3 | ASSLDKSDTQY
NA | TRBJ1-4 | TRBV5-1 | ASKPGQGNEKLF
many | TRBJ2-7 | TRBV2 | ASSEVPPSSYEQY
many | TRBJ1-2 | TRBV12-3/TRBV12-4 | ASRSTGATRGYT
many | TRBJ2-5 | TRBV12-3/TRBV12-4 | ASCYQGVPSQY
many | TRBJ1-1 | TRBV10-2 | ASSDVSPEAF
few | TRBJ2-1 | TRBV20-1 | SARDPPSGDHNEQF
few | TRBJ2-7 | TRBV16 | ASSQYSSGASYEQY
many | TRBJ1-2 | TRBV12-3/TRBV12-4 | ASSSQTGVYGYT
NA | TRBJ2-5 | TRBV13 | ASSLGVAGQEETQY
many | TRBJ1-4 | TRBV7-9 | ASSLGQGELF
few | TRBJ2-7 | TRBV2 | ASSPGFPGLAGVRSYEQY
NA | TRBJ2-5 | TRBV7-3 | ASSLNQAGGRETQY
few | TRBJ2-3 | TRBV5-1 | ASSPGSAGTDTQY
many | TRBJ1-1 | TRBV5-5 | ASSFLTANTEAF
many | TRBJ2-7 | TRBV20-1 | SARGTSAYVQY
few | TRBJ2-4 | TRBV4-3 | ASSQATELAKNIQY
many | TRBJ1-4 | TRBV25-1 | ASSESLTGESNEKLF
NA | TRBJ2-2 | TRBV5-1 | ASSPLIGQAWF
few | TRBJ2-7 | TRBV15 | ATSRDGPNREQY
many | TRBJ2-3 | TRBV20-1 | GTTSGIFIDTQY
NA | TRBJ1-5 | TRBV19 | ASSGYRDSLNQPQH
few | TRBJ1-1 | TRBV5-1 | ASSFASGGDTEAF